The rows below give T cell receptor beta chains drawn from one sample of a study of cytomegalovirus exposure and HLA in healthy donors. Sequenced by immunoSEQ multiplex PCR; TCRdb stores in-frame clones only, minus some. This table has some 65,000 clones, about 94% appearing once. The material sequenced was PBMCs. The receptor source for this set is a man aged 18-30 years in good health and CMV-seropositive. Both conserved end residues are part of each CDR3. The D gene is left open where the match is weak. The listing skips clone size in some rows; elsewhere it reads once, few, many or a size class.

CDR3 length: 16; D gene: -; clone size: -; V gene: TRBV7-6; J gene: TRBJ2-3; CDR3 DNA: TGTGCCAGCAGGAAGGGGGTGGGGGACGACACAGATACGCAGTATTTT; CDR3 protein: CASRKGVGDDTDTQYF
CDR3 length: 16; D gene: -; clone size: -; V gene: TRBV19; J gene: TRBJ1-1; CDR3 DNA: TGTGCCAGTAGTTTCTCCAGGGGCTCGAACCACACTGAAGCTTTCTTT; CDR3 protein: CASSFSRGSNHTEAFF
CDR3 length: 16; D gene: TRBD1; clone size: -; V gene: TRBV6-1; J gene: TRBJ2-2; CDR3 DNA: TGTGCCAGCAGTGAAGTTTGGACAGGCACCACCGGGGAGCTGTTTTTT; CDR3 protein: CASSEVWTGTTGELFF
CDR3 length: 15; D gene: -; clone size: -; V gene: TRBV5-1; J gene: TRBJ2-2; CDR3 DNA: TGCGCCAGCAGCTTGGTGGAGGCAACTACCGGGGAGCTGTTTTTT; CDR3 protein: CASSLVEATTGELFF
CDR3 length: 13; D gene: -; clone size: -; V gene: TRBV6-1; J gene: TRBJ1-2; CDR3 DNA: TGTGCCAGCAATATTGGAACTGCAGGAGGCTACACCTTC; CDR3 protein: CASNIGTAGGYTF
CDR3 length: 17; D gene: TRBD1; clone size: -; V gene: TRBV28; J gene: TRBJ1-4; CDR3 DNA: TGTGCCAGCAGCTCCGCCACAGGGGGCGCAACTAATGAAAAACTGTTTTTT; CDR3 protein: CASSSATGGATNEKLFF
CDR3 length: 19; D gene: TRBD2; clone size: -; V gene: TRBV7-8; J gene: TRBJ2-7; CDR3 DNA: TGTGCCAGCAGCTTAAGATTCGGAGGACTAGCGGGAGACGTAGGGGAGCAGTACTTC; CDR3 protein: CASSLRFGGLAGDVGEQYF
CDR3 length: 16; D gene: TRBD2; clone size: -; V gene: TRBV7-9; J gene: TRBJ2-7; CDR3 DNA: TGTGCCAGCAGCTTATTCGTGATAGCGGGAGGTGCCGAGCAGTACTTC; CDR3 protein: CASSLFVIAGGAEQYF
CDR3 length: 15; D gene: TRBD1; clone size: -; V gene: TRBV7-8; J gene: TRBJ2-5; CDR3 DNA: TGTGCCAGCAATCTTGTCAGGGGGAGACAAGAGACCCAGTACTTC; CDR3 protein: CASNLVRGRQETQYF
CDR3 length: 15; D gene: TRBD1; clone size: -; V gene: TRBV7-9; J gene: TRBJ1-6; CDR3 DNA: TGTGCCAGCAGTCCCCTGCAGGGGGTAATTTCACCCCTCCACTTT; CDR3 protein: CASSPLQGVISPLHF
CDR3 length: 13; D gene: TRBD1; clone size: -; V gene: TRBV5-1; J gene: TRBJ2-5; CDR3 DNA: TGCGCCAGCAGCCCGGGACAGCAAGAGACCCAGTACTTC; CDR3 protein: CASSPGQQETQYF
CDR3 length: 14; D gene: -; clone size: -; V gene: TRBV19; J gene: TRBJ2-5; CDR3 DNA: TGTGCCAGTAGTACCTCGGGTGTCGGGGAGACCCAGTACTTC; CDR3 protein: CASSTSGVGETQYF
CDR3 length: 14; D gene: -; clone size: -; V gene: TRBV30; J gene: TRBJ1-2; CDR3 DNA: TGTGCCTGGAGTGTGAGCAGGGCTCGGGATGGCTACACCTTC; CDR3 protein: CAWSVSRARDGYTF
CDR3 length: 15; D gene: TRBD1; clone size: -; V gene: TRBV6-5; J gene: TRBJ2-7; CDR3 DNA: TGTGCCAGCAGTATCCGGGACAGCCCCTCCTACGAGCAGTACTTC; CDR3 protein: CASSIRDSPSYEQYF
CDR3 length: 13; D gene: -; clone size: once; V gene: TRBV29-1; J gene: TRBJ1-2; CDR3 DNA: TGCAGCGTTGAAGTAACAGCTTACTATGGCTACACCTTC; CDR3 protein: CSVEVTAYYGYTF
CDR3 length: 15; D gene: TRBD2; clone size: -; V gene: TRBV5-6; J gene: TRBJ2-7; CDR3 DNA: TGTGCCAGCAGCTTGTACGGCCTAGCGGGAGCGAAGCAGTACTTC; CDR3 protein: CASSLYGLAGAKQYF
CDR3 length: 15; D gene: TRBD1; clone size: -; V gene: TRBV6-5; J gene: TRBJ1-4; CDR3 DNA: TGTGCCAGCTCGACCGGGACAGGGTTTGCGGAAAAACTGTTTTTT; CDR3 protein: CASSTGTGFAEKLFF
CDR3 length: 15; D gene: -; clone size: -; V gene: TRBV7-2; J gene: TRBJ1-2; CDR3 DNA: TGTGCCAGCAGCTTCCCAGCGAAAACTCTGTATGGCTACACCTTC; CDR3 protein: CASSFPAKTLYGYTF
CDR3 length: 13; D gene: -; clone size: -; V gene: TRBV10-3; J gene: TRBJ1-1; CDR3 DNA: TGTGCCATTCGGGTCGTGGCGAACACTGAAGCTTTCTTT; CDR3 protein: CAIRVVANTEAFF
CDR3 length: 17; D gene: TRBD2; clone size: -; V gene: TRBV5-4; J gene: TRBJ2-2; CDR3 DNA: TGTGCCAGCAGCTTGGGGCCCCCGACGGGGGGGGGAGGGGAGCTGTTTTTT; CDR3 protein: CASSLGPPTGGGGELFF
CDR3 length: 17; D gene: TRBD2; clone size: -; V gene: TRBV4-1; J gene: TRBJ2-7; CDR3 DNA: TGCGCCAGCAGCCCCCCACCTCCTAGCGGGAGCTCCTACGAGCAGTACTTC; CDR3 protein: CASSPPPPSGSSYEQYF
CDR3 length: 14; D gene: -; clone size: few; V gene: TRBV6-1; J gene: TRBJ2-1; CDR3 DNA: TGTGCCAGCAGCGTAGCGGTGTCCGCGGATGAGCAGTTCTTC; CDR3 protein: CASSVAVSADEQFF
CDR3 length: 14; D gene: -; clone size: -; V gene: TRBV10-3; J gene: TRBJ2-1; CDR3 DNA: TGTGCCATCAGTGACAGGGGGGAACACAATGAGCAGTTCTTC; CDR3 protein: CAISDRGEHNEQFF
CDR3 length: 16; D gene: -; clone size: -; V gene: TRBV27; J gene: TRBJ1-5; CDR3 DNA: TGTGCCAGCAAGAAGAACGACAGGTCCAACAATCAGCCCCAGCATTTT; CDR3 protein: CASKKNDRSNNQPQHF
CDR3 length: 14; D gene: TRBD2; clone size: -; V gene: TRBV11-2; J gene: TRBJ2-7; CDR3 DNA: TGTGCCAGCAGCTCGGGACTACCAACCTACGAGCAGTACTTC; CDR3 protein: CASSSGLPTYEQYF
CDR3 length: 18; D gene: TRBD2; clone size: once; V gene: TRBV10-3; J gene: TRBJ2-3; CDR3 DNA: TGTGCCATCACCCCGACTAGCGGGAGCCTGGGTAACACAGATACGCAGTATTTT; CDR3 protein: CAITPTSGSLGNTDTQYF
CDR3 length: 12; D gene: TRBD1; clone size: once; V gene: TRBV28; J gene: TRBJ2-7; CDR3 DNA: TGTGCCAGTAACAGGGGGAGCTACGAGCAGTACTTC; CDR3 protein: CASNRGSYEQYF
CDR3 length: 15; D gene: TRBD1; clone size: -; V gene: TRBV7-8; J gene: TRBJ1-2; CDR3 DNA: TGTGCCAGCAGCCCCGACAGGGTAACGCATCATGGCTACACCTTC; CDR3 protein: CASSPDRVTHHGYTF
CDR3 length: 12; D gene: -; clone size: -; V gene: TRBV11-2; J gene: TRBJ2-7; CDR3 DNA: TGTGCCAGCAGCCTGGGACACTACGAGCAGTACTTC; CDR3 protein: CASSLGHYEQYF
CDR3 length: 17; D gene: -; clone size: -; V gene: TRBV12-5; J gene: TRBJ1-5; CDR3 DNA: TGTGCTAGTGGTTGGGGGCAGGGTCCTGGGTACAATCAGCCCCAGCATTTT; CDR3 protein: CASGWGQGPGYNQPQHF
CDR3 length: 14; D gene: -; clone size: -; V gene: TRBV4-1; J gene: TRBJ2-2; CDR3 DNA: TGCGCCAGCAGCCAAGTGGCGGACACCGGGGAGCTGTTTTTT; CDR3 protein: CASSQVADTGELFF
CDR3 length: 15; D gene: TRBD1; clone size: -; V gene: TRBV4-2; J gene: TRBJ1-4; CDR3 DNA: TGTGCCAGCAGCCAAGATGGGACAGGGTCGGAAAAACTGTTTTTT; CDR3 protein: CASSQDGTGSEKLFF
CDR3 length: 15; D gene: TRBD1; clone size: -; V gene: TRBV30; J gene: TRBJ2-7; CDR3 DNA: TGTGCCTGCCACCGGACAGGGCCAGCTCTAGGCGAGCAGTACTTC; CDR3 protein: CACHRTGPALGEQYF
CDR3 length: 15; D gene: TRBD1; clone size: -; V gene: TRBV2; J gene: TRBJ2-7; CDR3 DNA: TGTGCCAGTGGTAGGGGGCCACTTACGACCTACGAGCAGTACTTC; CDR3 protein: CASGRGPLTTYEQYF
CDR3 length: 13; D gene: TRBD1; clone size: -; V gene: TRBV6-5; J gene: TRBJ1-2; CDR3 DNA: TGTGCCAGCAGTTACTCGACAGGGTTTGGCTACACCTTC; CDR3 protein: CASSYSTGFGYTF
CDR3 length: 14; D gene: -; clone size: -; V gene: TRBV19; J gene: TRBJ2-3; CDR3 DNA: TGTGCCAGTAGTATAGTTCGGGTAGCAGATACGCAGTATTTT; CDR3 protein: CASSIVRVADTQYF
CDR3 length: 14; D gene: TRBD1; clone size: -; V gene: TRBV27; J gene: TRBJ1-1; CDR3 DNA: TGTGCCAGCAGTAGGACAGGCGCGAACACTGAAGCTTTCTTT; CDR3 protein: CASSRTGANTEAFF
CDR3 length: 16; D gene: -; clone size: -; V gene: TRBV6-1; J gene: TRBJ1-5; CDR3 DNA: TGTGCCAGCAGTGAACTTACCCAGGGAGGAGGCCAGCCCCAGCATTTT; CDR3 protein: CASSELTQGGGQPQHF
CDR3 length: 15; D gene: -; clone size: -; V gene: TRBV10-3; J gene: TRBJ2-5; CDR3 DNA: TGTGCCATCAGTGAGTCGTTTGGGGCGGGGGAGACCCAGTACTTC; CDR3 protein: CAISESFGAGETQYF
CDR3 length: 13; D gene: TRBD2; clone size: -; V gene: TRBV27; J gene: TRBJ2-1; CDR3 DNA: TGTGCCAGCACCCTAGCGGGAGGCAATGAGCAGTTCTTC; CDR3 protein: CASTLAGGNEQFF
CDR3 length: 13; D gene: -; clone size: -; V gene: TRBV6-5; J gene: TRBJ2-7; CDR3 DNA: TGTGCCAGCAGTAACCCCTACCCCGACGAGCAGTACTTC; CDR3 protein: CASSNPYPDEQYF
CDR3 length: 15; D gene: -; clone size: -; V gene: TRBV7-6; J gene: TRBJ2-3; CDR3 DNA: TGTGCCAGCAGCCTTAGCGGAATTAGCACAGATACGCAGTATTTT; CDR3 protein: CASSLSGISTDTQYF
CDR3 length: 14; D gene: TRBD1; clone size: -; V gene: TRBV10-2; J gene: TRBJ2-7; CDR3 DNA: TGCGCCAGCAGAGGGACAGGGGCGGTCTACGAGCAGTACTTC; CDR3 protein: CASRGTGAVYEQYF
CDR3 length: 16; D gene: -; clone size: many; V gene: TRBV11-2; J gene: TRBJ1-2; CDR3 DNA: TGTGCCAGCAGCTTACGGGGGGGAGGATCTTCCTATGGCTACACCTTC; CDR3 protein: CASSLRGGGSSYGYTF
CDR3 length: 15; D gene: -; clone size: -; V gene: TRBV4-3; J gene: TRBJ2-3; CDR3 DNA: TGCGCCAGCAGCTTAACAGGTTTTAGCACAGATACGCAGTATTTT; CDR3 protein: CASSLTGFSTDTQYF
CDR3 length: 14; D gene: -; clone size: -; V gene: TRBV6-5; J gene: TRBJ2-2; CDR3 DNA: TGTGCCAGCAGCCGGGGACAGAACACCGGGGAGCTGTTTTTT; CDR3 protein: CASSRGQNTGELFF
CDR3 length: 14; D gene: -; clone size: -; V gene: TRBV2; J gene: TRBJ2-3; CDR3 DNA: TGTGCCAGCAGTCTGGGGGTACAGGGACATACGCAGTATTTT; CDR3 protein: CASSLGVQGHTQYF
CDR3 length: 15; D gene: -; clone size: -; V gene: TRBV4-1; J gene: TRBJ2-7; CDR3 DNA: TGCGCCAGCACCCCAGACTACGGGGGTAGCTACGAGCAGTACTTC; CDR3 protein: CASTPDYGGSYEQYF
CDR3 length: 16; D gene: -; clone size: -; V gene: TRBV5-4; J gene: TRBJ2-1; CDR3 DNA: TGTGCCAGCAGCTTGGGAGGATTTGCGCCCTACAATGAGCAGTTCTTC; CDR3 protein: CASSLGGFAPYNEQFF
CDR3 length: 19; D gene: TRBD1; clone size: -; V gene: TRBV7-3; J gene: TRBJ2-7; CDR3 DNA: TGTGCCAGCGCTTTTAGGGGCGACAGGGGGAAAGGCTTGGCCTACGAGCAGTACTTC; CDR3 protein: CASAFRGDRGKGLAYEQYF
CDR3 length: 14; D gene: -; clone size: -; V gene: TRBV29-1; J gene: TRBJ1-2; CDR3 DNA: TGCAGCGTTGATTTTTTGGGGGGAGACTATGGCTACACCTTC; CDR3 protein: CSVDFLGGDYGYTF
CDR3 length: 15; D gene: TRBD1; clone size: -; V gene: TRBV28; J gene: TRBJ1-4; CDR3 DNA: TGTGCCAGCAGCTTTCCGGGACAGGGAGATGAAAAACTGTTTTTT; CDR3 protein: CASSFPGQGDEKLFF
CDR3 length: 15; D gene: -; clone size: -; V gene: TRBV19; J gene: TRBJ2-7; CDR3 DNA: TGTGCCAGTAGTATCATTGGAGGGGCGTCAAGCGAGCAGTACTTC; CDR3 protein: CASSIIGGASSEQYF
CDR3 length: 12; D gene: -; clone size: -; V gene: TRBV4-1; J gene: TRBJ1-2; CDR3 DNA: TGCGCCAGCAGCCATATCAACTCTGGCTACACCTTC; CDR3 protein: CASSHINSGYTF
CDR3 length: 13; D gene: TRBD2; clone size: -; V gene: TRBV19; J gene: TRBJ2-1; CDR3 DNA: TGTGCCAGTAGAGCGGGAGGGGGTAATGAGCAGTTCTTC; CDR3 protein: CASRAGGGNEQFF